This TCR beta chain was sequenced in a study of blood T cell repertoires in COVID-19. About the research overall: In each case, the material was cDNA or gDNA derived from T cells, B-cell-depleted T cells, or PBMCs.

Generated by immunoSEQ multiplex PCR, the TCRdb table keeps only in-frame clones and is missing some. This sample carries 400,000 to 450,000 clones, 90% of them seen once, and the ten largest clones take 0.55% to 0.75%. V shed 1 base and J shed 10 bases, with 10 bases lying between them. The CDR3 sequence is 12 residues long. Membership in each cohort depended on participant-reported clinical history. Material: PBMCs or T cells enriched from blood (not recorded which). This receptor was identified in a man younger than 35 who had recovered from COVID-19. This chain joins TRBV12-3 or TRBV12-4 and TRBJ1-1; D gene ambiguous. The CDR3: CASSLGPFGAFF. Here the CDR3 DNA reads TGTGCCAGCAGTTTAGGGCCCTTTGGAGCTTTCTTT.